This entry is about one TCR beta chain. Its antigen is not identified. V was shortened by 5 bases and J by 0 bases, with 19 bases between the two germline ends. The CDR3 is 17 amino acids. Germline lookup yields CDR1 SGHRS and CDR2 YFSETQ. This specimen belongs to a study of metastatic and nonmetastatic thyroid tumors. Study-wide background: Peripheral blood and tumor or nodule samples from malignant and benign thyroid patients were compared.

No treatment of any kind had been given to any patient before thyroid surgery. In the study's own analysis: Researchers built a distant-metastasis classifier for papillary thyroid cancer that drew on CDR3 differences across clinicopathological groups. TCRdb reanalyzed the PCR reads via MiXCR. The V and J calls reflect TCRdb's pipeline rather than the authors' work. The sample contains under 25,000 clones, 20% to 25% of which appear only once. The study, taken as a whole, reports: Across blood and tumor, TCR beta diversity in malignant thyroid tumors was reportedly significantly higher than in benign nodules.

The rearrangement links TRBV5-1 to TRBJ2-3; no definite D call. The sequence came from a female donor with papillary thyroid cancer or a benign thyroid nodule (not recorded which). Some clones in this sample may be carry-over from other donors' samples. Source material: adjacent normal tissue. Here the CDR3 DNA reads TGCGCCAGCAGATCTCAGACCCCCGGTTTTAGCACAGATACGCAGTATTTT. Translation: CASRSQTPGFSTDTQYF. Looking up the rest from reference TRBV5-1 and TRBJ2-3 gives the full variable domain: KAGVTQTPRYLIKTRGQQVTLSCSPISGHRSVSWYQQTPGQGLQFLFEYFSETQRNKGNFPGRFSGRQFSNSRSEMNVSTLELGDSALYLCASRSQTPGFSTDTQYFGPGTRLTVL.